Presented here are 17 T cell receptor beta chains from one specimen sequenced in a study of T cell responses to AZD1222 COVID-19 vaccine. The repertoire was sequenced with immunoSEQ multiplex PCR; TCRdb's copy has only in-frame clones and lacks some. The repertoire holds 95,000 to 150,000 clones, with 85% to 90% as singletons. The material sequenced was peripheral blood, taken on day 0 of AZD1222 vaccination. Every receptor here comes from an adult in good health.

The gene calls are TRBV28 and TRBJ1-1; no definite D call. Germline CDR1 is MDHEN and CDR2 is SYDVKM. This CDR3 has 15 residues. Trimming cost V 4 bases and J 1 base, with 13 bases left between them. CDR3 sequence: CASSSTRTGNTEAFF. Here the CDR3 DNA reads TGTGCCAGCAGTTCTACCAGGACGGGGAACACTGAAGCTTTCTTT.

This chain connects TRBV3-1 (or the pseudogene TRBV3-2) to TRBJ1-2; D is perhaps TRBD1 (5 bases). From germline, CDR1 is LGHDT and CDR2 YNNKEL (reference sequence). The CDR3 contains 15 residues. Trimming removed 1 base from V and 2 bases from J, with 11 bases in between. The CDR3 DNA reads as TGTGCCAGCAGCCAAGTTCAGGGTCTGAACTATGGCTACACCTTC. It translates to CASSQVQGLNYGYTF.

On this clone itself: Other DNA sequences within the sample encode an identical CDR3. In DNA form, the CDR3 reads TGTGCCAGCAGCCCTTCACAGGGTTCCCACGAGCAGTACTTC. Amino acids: CASSPSQGSHEQYF. This chain uses TRBV9 with TRBJ2-7; a possible D gene is TRBD1 (6 bases). V was clipped by 4 bases and J by 5 bases, with 16 bases between them. The length of the CDR3 is 14 residues. Germline values: CDR1 SGDLS, CDR2 YYNGEE.

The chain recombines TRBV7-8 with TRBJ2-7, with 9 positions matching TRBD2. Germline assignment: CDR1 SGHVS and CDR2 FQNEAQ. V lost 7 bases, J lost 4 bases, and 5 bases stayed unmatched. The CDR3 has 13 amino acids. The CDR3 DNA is TGTGCCAGCACACTTGCGGGAGGGTACGAGCAGTACTTC. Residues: CASTLAGGYEQYF.

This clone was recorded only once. The CDR3 here is CASSIGPAGAEAFF. CDR3 nucleotide sequence: TGTGCCAGCAGTATCGGACCAGCCGGGGCTGAAGCTTTCTTT. The chain is built from TRBV27 and TRBJ1-1; no reliable D call. The CDR3 has 14 residues. Trimming took 5 bases from V and 6 from J, leaving 16 bases between them. Germline-derived CDR1 and CDR2 are MNHEY and SMNVEV (reference sequence).

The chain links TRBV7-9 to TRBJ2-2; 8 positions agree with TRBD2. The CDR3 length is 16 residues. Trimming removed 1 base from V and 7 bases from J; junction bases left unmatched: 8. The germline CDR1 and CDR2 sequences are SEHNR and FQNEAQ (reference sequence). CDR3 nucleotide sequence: TGTGCCAGCAGCTTAGAAAGCGGGAGAAGTATCGGGGAGCTGTTTTTT. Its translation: CASSLESGRSIGELFF.

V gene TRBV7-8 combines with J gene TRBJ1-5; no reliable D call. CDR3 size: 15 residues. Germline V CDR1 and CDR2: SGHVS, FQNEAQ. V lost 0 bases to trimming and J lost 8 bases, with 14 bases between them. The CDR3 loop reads CASSLAPVRAEPQHF. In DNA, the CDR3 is TGTGCCAGCAGCTTAGCGCCCGTGAGGGCAGAGCCCCAGCATTTT.

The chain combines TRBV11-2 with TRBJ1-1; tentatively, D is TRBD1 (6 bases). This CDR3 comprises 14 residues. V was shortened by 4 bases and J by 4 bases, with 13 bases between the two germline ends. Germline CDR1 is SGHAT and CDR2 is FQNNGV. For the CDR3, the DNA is TGTGCCAGCAGCTCCCAGGGGTGGGGCACTGAAGCTTTCTTT. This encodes CASSSQGWGTEAFF.

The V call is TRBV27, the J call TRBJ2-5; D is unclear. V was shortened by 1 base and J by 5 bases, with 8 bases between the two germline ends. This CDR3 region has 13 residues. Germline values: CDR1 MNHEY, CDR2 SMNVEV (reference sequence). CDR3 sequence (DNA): TGTGCCAGCAGTTTATGGGGTACGGAGACCCAGTACTTC. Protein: CASSLWGTETQYF.

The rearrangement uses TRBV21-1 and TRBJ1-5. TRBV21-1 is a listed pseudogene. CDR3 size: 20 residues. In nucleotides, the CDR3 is TGTGCCAGCAGCAAAGGGGTCGGGGTGACGGCGAAGGATAGCAATCAGCCCCAGCATTTT. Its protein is CASSKGVGVTAKDSNQPQHF.

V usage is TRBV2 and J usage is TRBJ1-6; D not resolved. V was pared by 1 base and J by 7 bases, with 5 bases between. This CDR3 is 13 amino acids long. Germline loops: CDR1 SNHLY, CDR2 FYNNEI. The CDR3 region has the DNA TGTGCCAGCAGTGAAGAGACAAATTCACCCCTCCACTTT. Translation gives CASSEETNSPLHF.

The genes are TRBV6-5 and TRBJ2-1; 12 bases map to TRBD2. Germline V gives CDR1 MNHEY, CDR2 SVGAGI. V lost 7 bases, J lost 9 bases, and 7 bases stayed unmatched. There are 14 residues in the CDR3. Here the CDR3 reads CASKGLAGRLEQFF. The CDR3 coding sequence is TGTGCCAGCAAAGGACTAGCGGGGCGCCTTGAGCAGTTCTTC.

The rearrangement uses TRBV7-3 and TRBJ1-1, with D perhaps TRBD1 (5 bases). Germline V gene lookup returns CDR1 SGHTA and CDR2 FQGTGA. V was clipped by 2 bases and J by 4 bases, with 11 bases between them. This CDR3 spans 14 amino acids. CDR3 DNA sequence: TGTGCCAGCAGCTTACAGGGTGTTGGCACTGAAGCTTTCTTT. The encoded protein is CASSLQGVGTEAFF.

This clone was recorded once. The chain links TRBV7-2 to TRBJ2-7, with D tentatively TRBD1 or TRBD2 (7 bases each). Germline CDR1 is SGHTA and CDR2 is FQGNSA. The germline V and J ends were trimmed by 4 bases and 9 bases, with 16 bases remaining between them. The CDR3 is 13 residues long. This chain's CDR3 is CASSSQGGQGQYF. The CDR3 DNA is TGTGCCAGCAGCTCCCAGGGGGGGCAAGGGCAGTACTTC. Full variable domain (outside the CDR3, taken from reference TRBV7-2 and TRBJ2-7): GAGVSQSPSNKVTEKGKDVELRCDPISGHTALYWYRQSLGQGLEFLIYFQGNSAPDKSGLPSDRFSAERTGGSVSTLTIQRTQQEDSAVYLCASSSQGGQGQYFGPGTRLTVT.

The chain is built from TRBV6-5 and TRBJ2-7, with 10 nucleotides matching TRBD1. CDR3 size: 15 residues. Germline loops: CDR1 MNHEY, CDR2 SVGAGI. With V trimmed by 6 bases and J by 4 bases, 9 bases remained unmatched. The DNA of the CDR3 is TGTGCCAGCAGGAACCCGGGACAGGGGAGATACGAGCAGTACTTC. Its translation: CASRNPGQGRYEQYF.

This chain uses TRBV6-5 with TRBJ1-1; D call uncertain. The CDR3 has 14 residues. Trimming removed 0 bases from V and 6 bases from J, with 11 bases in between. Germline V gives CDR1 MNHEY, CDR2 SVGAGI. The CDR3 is CASSYSRAGAEAFF. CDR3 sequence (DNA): TGTGCCAGCAGTTACTCGCGGGCTGGGGCTGAAGCTTTCTTT.

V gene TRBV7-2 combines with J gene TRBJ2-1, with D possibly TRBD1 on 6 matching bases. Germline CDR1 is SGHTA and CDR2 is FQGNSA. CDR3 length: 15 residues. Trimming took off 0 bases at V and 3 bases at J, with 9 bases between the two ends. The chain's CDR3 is CASSLAAQGYNEQFF. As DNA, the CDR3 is TGTGCCAGCAGCTTAGCAGCACAGGGCTACAATGAGCAGTTCTTC.